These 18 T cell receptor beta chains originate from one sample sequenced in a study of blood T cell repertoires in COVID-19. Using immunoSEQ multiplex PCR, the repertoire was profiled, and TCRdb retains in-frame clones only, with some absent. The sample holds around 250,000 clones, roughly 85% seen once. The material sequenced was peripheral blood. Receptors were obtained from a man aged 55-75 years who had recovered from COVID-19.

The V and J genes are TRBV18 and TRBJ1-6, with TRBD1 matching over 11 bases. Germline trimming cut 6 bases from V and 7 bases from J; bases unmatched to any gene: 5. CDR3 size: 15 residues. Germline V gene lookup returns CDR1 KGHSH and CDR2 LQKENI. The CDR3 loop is CASSVGQGVNSPLHF. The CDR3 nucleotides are TGTGCCAGCTCCGTGGGACAGGGGGTAAATTCACCCCTCCACTTT.

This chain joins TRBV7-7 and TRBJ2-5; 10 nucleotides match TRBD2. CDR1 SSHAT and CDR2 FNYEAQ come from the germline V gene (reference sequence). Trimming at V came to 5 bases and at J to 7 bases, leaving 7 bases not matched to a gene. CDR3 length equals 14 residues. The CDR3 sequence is CASSDTSGVGTQYF. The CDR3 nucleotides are TGTGCCAGCAGCGACACTAGCGGGGTGGGGACCCAGTACTTC.

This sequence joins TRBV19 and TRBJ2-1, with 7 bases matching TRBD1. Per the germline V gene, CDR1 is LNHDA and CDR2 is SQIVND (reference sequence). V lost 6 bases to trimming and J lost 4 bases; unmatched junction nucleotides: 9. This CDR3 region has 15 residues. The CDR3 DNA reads TGTGCCAGTAGCCCAGGGACAGTTTTTTACAATGAGCAGTTCTTC. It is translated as CASSPGTVFYNEQFF.

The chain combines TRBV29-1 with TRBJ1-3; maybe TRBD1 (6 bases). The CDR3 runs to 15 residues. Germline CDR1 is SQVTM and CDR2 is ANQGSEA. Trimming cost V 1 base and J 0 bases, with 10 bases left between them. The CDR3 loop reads CSVEGPGHSGNTIYF. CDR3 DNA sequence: TGCAGCGTTGAAGGACCGGGACACTCTGGAAACACCATATATTTT.

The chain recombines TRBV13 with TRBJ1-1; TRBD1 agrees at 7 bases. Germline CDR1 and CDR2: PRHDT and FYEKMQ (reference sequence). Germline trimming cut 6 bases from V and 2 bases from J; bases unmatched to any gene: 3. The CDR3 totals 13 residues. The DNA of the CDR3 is TGTGCCAGCAGGCGGACAGGCAACACTGAAGCTTTCTTT. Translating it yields CASRRTGNTEAFF.

The CDR3 DNA sequence: TGTGCCAGCTCACCTAGCGGGAGGGCGCAGTATTTT. Protein sequence: CASSPSGRAQYF. This chain links TRBV18 with TRBJ2-3; 11 bases align to TRBD2. CDR3 length equals 12 residues. Germline lookup yields CDR1 KGHSH and CDR2 LQKENI. Trimming cost V 3 bases and J 10 bases; bases outside gene matches: 0.

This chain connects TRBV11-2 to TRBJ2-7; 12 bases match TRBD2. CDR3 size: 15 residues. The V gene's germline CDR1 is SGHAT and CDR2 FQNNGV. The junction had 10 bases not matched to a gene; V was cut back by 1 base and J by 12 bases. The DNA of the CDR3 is TGTGCCAGCAGCTTAGGCAGGACTAGCGGGGCCCGGGTGTACTTC. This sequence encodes CASSLGRTSGARVYF. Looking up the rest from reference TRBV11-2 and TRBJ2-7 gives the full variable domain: EAGVAQSPRYKIIEKRQSVAFWCNPISGHATLYWYQQILGQGPKLLIQFQNNGVVDDSQLPKDRFSAERLKGVDSTLKIQPAKLEDSAVYLCASSLGRTSGARVYFGPGTRLTVT.

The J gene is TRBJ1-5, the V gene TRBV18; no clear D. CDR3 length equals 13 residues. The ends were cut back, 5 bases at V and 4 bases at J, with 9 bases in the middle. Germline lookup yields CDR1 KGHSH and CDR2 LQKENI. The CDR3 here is CASSSNSNQPQHF. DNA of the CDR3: TGTGCCAGCTCATCCAACAGTAATCAGCCCCAGCATTTT.

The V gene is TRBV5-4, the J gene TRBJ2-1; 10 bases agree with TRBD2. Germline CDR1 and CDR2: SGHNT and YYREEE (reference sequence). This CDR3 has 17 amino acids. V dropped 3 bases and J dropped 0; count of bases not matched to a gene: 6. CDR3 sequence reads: CASSSRTSGLSYNEQFF. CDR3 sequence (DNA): TGTGCCAGCAGCTCCAGGACTAGCGGACTCTCCTACAATGAGCAGTTCTTC.

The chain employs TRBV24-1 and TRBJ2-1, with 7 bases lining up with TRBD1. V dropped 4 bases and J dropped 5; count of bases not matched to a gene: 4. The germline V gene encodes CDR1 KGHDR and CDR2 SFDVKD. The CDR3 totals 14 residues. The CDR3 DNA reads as TGTGCCACCAGTGAGTCGACAGGGAACAATGAGCAGTTCTTC. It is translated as CATSESTGNNEQFF.

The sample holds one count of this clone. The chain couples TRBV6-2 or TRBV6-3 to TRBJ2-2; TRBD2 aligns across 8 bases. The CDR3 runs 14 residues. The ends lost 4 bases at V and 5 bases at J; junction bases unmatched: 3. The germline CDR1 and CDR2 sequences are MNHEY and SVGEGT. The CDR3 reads CASSLASGTGELFF. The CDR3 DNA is TGTGCCAGCAGTTTGGCTAGCGGGACCGGGGAGCTGTTTTTT.

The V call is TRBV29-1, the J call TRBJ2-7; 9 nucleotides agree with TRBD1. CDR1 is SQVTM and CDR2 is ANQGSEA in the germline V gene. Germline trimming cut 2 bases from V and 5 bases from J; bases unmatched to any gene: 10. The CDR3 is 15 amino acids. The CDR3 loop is CSVENVVGQGDEQYF. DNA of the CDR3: TGCAGCGTTGAAAATGTCGTGGGACAGGGCGACGAGCAGTACTTC.

In DNA, the CDR3 is TGTGCCATCAGACAGGGTATATCTGAAGCTTTCTTT. Amino acids: CAIRQGISEAFF. The J gene is TRBJ1-1, the V gene TRBV10-3; D might be TRBD1 (6 bases). The CDR3 runs to 12 residues. V lost 6 bases to trimming and J lost 6 bases, with 11 bases between them. The germline V gene has CDR1 ENHRY and CDR2 SYGVKD.

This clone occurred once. The CDR3 sequence: CASSQERGPVDEQFF. As DNA, the CDR3 is TGCGCCAGCAGCCAAGAAAGGGGGCCGGTAGATGAGCAGTTCTTC. The chain couples TRBV4-1 to TRBJ2-1; the match to TRBD1 covers 7 bases. The CDR3 runs 15 residues. V lost 0 bases to trimming and J lost 8 bases; unmatched junction nucleotides: 7. From germline, CDR1 is MGHRA and CDR2 YSYEKL.

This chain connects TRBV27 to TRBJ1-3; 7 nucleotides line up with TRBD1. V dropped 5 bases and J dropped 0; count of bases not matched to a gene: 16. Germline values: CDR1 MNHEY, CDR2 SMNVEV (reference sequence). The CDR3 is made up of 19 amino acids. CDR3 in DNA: TGTGCCAGCAGTCCACCTCGACAGGGCGACTCCCCCTCTGGAAACACCATATATTTT. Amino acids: CASSPPRQGDSPSGNTIYF.

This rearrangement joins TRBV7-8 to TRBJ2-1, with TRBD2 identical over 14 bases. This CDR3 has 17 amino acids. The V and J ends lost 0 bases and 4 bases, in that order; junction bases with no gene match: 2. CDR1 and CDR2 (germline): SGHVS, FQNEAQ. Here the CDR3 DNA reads TGTGCCAGCAGCTTAGCGGGACTAGCGGGGGTGTACAATGAGCAGTTCTTC. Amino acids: CASSLAGLAGVYNEQFF.

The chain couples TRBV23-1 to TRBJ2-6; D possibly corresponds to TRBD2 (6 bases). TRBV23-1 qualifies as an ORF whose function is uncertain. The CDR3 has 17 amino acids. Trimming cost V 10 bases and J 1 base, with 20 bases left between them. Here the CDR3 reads CAILKEGSESGANVLTF. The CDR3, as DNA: TGCGCCATCCTAAAGGAGGGGAGCGAATCTGGGGCCAACGTCCTGACTTTC.

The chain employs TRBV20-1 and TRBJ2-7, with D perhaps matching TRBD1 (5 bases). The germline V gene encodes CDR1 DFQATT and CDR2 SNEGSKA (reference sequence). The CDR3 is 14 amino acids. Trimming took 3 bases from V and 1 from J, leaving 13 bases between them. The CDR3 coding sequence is TGCAGTGCTAGTAGGGAAAAGGGGTCCTACGAGCAGTACTTC. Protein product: CSASREKGSYEQYF.